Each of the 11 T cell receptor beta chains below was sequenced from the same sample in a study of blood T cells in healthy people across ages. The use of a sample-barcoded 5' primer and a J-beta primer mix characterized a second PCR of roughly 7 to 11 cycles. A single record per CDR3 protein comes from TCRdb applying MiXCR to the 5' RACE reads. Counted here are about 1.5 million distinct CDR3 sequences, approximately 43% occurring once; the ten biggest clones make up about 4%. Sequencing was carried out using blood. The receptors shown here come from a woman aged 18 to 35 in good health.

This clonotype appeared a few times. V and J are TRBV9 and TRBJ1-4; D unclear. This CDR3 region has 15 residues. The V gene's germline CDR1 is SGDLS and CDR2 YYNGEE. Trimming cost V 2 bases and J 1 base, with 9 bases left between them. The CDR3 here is CASSVGTVTNEKLFF. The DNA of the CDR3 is TGTGCCAGCAGCGTTGGTACAGTAACTAATGAAAAACTGTTTTTT.

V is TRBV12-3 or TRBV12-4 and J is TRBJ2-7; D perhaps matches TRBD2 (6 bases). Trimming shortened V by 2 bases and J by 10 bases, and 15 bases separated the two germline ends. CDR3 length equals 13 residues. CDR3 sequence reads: CASSLWGGGIQYF. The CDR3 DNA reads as TGTGCCAGCAGTTTATGGGGCGGAGGGATTCAGTACTTC.

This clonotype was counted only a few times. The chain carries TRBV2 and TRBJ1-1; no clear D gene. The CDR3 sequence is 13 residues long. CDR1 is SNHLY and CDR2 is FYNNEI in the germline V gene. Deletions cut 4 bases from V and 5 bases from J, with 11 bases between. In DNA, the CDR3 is TGTGCCAGCAGTGGAGAAGGGCGGACTGAAGCTTTCTTT. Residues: CASSGEGRTEAFF.

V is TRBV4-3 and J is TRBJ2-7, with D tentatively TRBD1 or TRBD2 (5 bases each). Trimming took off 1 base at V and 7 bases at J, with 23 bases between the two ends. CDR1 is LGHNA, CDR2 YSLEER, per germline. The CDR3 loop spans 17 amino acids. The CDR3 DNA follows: TGCGCCAGCAGCCAAGGAAAGCCCGGGGCGGCCTACAATGAGCAGTACTTC. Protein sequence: CASSQGKPGAAYNEQYF.

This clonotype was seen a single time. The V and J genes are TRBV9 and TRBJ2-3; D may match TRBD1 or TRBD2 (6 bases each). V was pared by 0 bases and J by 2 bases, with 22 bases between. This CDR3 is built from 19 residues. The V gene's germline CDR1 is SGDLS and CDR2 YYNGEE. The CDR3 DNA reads TGTGCCAGCAGCGTAGAAGGGGGTCGGAGGGGGTCTTACACAGATACGCAGTATTTT. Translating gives CASSVEGGRRGSYTDTQYF.

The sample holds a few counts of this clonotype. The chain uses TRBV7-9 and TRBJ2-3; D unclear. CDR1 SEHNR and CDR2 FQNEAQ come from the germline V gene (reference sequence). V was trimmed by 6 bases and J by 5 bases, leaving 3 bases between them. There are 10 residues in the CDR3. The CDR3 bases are TGTGCCAGCAGTGAAGATACGCAGTATTTT. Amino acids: CASSEDTQYF.

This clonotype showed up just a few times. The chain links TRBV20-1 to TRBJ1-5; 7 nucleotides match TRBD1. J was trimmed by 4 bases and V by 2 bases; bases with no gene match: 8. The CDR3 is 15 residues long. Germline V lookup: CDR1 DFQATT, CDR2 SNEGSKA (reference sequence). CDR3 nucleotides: TGCAGTGCTAGACCGCAACAGGGGCGAAATCAGCCCCAGCATTTT. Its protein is CSARPQQGRNQPQHF.

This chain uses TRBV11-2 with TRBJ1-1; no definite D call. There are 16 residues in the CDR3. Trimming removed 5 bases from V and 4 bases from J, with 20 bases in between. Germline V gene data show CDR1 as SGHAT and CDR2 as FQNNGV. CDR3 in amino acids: CASSPRAFSALTEAFF. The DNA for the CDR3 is TGTGCCAGCAGCCCTCGGGCTTTCTCGGCCCTCACTGAAGCTTTCTTT. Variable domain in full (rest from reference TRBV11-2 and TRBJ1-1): EAGVAQSPRYKIIEKRQSVAFWCNPISGHATLYWYQQILGQGPKLLIQFQNNGVVDDSQLPKDRFSAERLKGVDSTLKIQPAKLEDSAVYLCASSPRAFSALTEAFFGQGTRLTVV.

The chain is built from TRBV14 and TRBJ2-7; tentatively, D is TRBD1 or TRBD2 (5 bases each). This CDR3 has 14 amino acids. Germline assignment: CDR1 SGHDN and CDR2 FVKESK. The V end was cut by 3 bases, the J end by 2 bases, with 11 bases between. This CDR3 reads CASSHLPGPYEQYF. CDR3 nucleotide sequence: TGTGCCAGCAGCCACCTTCCGGGACCCTACGAGCAGTACTTC.

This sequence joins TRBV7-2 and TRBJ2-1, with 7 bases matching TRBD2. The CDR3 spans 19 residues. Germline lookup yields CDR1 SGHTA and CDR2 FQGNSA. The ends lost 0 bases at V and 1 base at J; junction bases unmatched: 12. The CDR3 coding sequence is TGTGCCAGCAGCTTAGCCCTTTCGGCGGGGGAATATTCCTACAATGAGCAGTTCTTC. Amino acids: CASSLALSAGEYSYNEQFF.

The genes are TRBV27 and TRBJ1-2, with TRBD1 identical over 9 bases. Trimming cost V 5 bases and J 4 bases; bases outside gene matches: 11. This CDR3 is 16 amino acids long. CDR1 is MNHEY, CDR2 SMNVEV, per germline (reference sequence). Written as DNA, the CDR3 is TGTGCCAGCAGTCCCGTGGGACAGGGATTGTTCTATGGCTACACCTTC. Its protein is CASSPVGQGLFYGYTF.